The T cell receptor beta chain under discussion was sequenced for a study of T-cell reconstitution after alpha-beta-depleted transplantation in children. Study findings and constraints: Hyperexpanded clones declined; after one year, newly produced T cells mostly supplied diversity. Alpha-beta T cells about two months after transplant reportedly derived from several hundred expanded graft clones. Surviving recipient T cells and intrathymic progenitors accounted for some patients' high TCRbeta diversity at day 60.

CDR1 is SGHTA and CDR2 is FQGNSA in the germline V gene. The V gene lost 5 bases and the J gene lost 1 base, with 13 bases spanning the gap. The CDR3 length is 15 residues. This clonotype was seen a few times. The antigen remains unidentified. TCRbeta library preparation incorporated unique molecular identifiers. TCRdb re-called the PCR reads through MiXCR, storing one row per CDR3 protein. This table holds around 580,000 distinct CDR3 sequences, more than 20% found once. This sequence joins TRBV7-2 and TRBJ2-3; D is possibly TRBD1 (6 bases). The material sequenced was PBMCs, mostly from graft donor cells, taken 360 days after TCRalphabeta/CD19-depleted stem cell transplant. The source is a boy under two years old who had a stem cell transplant for acute myeloid leukemia, so the T cells may come from the graft donor. The CDR3 reads CASSKGGIRTDTQYF. The CDR3 DNA reads as TGTGCCAGCAGCAAAGGGGGTATTCGCACAGATACGCAGTATTTT. The full variable domain, its missing parts supplied by reference TRBV7-2 and TRBJ2-3, is GAGVSQSPSNKVTEKGKDVELRCDPISGHTALYWYRQSLGQGLEFLIYFQGNSAPDKSGLPSDRFSAERTGGSVSTLTIQRTQQEDSAVYLCASSKGGIRTDTQYFGPGTRLTVL.